Below are 8 T cell receptor beta chains sequenced from a single sample in a study of T cells in Graves' hyperthyroidism and ophthalmopathy. Amplified regions were TCR beta CDR3 sequences from RNA transcripts. Initially, a first-round RT-PCR of the TCR CDR3 employed the HTBI primer set. In TCRdb, the multiplex PCR reads were re-called with MiXCR into one record per CDR3 protein. The sample yields under 350,000 distinct CDR3 sequences, around 15% seen once. The sequenced sample consisted of blood. The receptors shown here come from a woman aged 55-69 years with Graves' ophthalmopathy.

The table lists this clonotype with many counts. This rearrangement joins TRBV12-3 or TRBV12-4 to TRBJ1-1; TRBD1 is a possible D gene (6 bases). V lost 5 bases to trimming and J lost 3 bases, with 16 bases between them. This CDR3 is 15 amino acids long. In DNA, the CDR3 is TGTGCCAGCAGTAAAGAAACAGGGACGTACACTGAAGCTTTCTTT. This codes for CASSKETGTYTEAFF.

Here the CDR3 reads CASTQSDSNQPQHF. The CDR3 DNA reads as TGTGCCAGCACACAGAGCGATAGCAATCAGCCCCAGCATTTT. V is TRBV2 and J is TRBJ1-5; D is undetermined. Deletions cut 7 bases from V and 0 bases from J, with 10 bases between. CDR3 size: 14 residues. The V gene's germline CDR1 is SNHLY and CDR2 FYNNEI.

At least ten counts were recorded for this clonotype. The rearrangement links TRBV5-1 to TRBJ2-3, with a weak D call TRBD1 (7 bases). The germline V gene encodes CDR1 SGHRS and CDR2 YFSETQ. Trimming took off 6 bases at V and 3 bases at J, with 17 bases between the two ends. CDR3 length equals 15 residues. CDR3 coding DNA: TGCGCCAGCAAGGTCGGAGGGGGCGGTACAGATACGCAGTATTTT. Its protein product is CASKVGGGGTDTQYF.

This chain connects TRBV5-1 to TRBJ2-1; 7 bases fit TRBD1. Looked up from germline, CDR1 is SGHRS and CDR2 is YFSETQ. The V and J ends lost 3 bases and 3 bases, in that order; junction bases with no gene match: 15. The CDR3 extends over 18 amino acids. CDR3 bases: TGCGCCAGCAGCTCCAACTTCCCGGGACAGAGAAACTACAATGAGCAGTTCTTC. Translated, it gives CASSSNFPGQRNYNEQFF.

This clonotype was counted at least ten times. V gene TRBV20-1 combines with J gene TRBJ2-1, with 7 bases lining up with TRBD2. The CDR3 loop spans 12 amino acids. Trimming at V came to 5 bases and at J to 8 bases, leaving 6 bases not matched to a gene. Looked up from germline, CDR1 is DFQATT and CDR2 is SNEGSKA (reference sequence). CDR3 region: CSAPRESDEQFF. The CDR3 region has the DNA TGCAGTGCTCCGCGGGAGTCGGATGAGCAGTTCTTC.

This clonotype was picked up many times. The chain combines TRBV28 with TRBJ2-7; 8 nucleotides align to TRBD1. The V segment lost 6 bases and the J segment 2 bases; nucleotides outside the gene matches: 21. The CDR3 has 19 residues. Germline CDR1 and CDR2: MDHEN and SYDVKM. CDR3 in DNA: TGTGCCAGCAGCAGTCCCCACAAGCGATTTCGACAGGGGACCTACGAGCAGTACTTC. Translation: CASSSPHKRFRQGTYEQYF.

This clonotype was seen many times. The chain recombines TRBV7-2 with TRBJ2-5; 9 bases agree with TRBD1. Trimming cost V 7 bases and J 5 bases; bases outside gene matches: 11. CDR3 length: 15 amino acids. CDR1 and CDR2 (germline): SGHTA, FQGNSA. For the CDR3, the DNA is TGTGCCAGCATCAACCAGAGGACAGGGGAGGAGACCCAGTACTTC. As protein: CASINQRTGEETQYF.

This clonotype has at least ten counts. The chain links TRBV6-1 to TRBJ1-2; D ambiguous. V lost 9 bases, J lost 6 bases, and 11 bases lay in between. The CDR3 totals 11 residues. The germline V gene encodes CDR1 MNHNS and CDR2 SASEGT. In DNA, the CDR3 is TGTGCCAGTATCCTAGGAGATGGCTACACCTTC. Protein product: CASILGDGYTF.